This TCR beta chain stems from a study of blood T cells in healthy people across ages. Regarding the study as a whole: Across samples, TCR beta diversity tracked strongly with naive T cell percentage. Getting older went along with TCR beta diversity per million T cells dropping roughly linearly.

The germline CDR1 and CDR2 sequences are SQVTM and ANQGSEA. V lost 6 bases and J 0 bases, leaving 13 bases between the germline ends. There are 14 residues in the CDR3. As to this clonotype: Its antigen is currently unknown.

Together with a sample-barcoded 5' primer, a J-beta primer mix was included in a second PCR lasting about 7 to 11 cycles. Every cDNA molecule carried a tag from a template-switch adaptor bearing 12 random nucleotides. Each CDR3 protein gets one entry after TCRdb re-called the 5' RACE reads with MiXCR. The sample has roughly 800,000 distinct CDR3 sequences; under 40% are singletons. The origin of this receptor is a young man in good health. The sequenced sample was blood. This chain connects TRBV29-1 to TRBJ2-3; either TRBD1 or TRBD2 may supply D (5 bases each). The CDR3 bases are TGCAGCGTGGGGGTAGGACACAGCACAGATACGCAGTATTTT. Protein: CSVGVGHSTDTQYF.